One and the same sample provided the 14 T cell receptor beta chains below, sequenced in a study of T cell changes during pregnancy in multiple sclerosis. Only in-frame clones appear in the TCRdb table, and some are missing; sequencing was by immunoSEQ multiplex PCR. Of over 65,000 clones in the sample, approximately 89% were seen once. Material: peripheral blood, obtained in the first trimester of pregnancy. These TCRs come from a female donor with multiple sclerosis, enrolled in a pregnancy study.

This clone showed up just a few times. This sequence joins TRBV6-5 and TRBJ1-1; 9 nucleotides agree with TRBD1. CDR1 MNHEY and CDR2 SVGAGI come from the germline V gene. The J segment lost 4 bases and the V segment lost 7 bases, leaving 7 bases of the junction unmatched. This CDR3 has 14 residues. The CDR3 DNA reads TGTGCCAGCACCAAAGGACAGGGGAGCACTGAAGCTTTCTTT. Translated: CASTKGQGSTEAFF.

This chain uses TRBV20-1 with TRBJ2-1, with D possibly being TRBD2 (6 bases). Germline CDR1 reads DFQATT; CDR2 reads SNEGSKA (reference sequence). The CDR3 spans 11 residues. CDR3 sequence reads: CSRDSLNEQFF. As DNA, the CDR3 is TGCTCAAGGGACTCTCTGAATGAGCAGTTCTTC.

The chain couples TRBV19 to TRBJ2-7, with 7 bases aligning to TRBD1. V was clipped by 6 bases and J by 7 bases; unmatched bases: 9. Germline V gene sequence: CDR1 LNHDA, CDR2 SQIVND (reference sequence). This CDR3 has 13 amino acids. The CDR3: CASSLTTGFEQYF. The CDR3 DNA reads TGTGCCAGTAGCCTTACGACAGGGTTTGAGCAGTACTTC.

This chain joins TRBV7-9 and TRBJ2-7; D remains ambiguous. CDR3 length equals 14 residues. CDR1 is SEHNR, CDR2 FQNEAQ, per germline (reference sequence). Trimming cost V 4 bases and J 0 bases, with 10 bases left between them. CDR3 residues: CASSSSSSSYEQYF. DNA of the CDR3: TGTGCCAGCAGCTCCTCATCGAGCTCCTACGAGCAGTACTTC. The entire variable domain, with the rest obtained from reference TRBV7-9 and TRBJ2-7, is as follows: DTGVSQNPRHKITKRGQNVTFRCDPISEHNRLYWYRQTLGQGPEFLTYFQNEAQLEKSRLLSDRFSAERPKGSFSTLEIQRTEQGDSAMYLCASSSSSSSYEQYFGPGTRLTVT.

The chain is built from TRBV19 and TRBJ2-5; 9 bases are a match to TRBD1. Trimming took 5 bases from V and 2 from J; bases not matched to a gene: 6. The germline CDR1 and CDR2 sequences are LNHDA and SQIVND (reference sequence). CDR3 length equals 15 residues. The DNA for the CDR3 is TGTGCCAGTAGTGCGGGGACAGGGATACAAGAGACCCAGTACTTC. This sequence encodes CASSAGTGIQETQYF.

The gene calls are TRBV30 and TRBJ1-1, with 7 bases identical to TRBD1. Germline loops: CDR1 GTSNPN, CDR2 SVGIG (reference sequence). V trimming: 3 bases; J trimming: 1 base; junction bases outside the gene matches: 2. The CDR3 contains 13 residues. The CDR3 region is CAWSRDRNTEAFF. CDR3 coding DNA: TGTGCCTGGAGCCGGGACAGGAACACTGAAGCTTTCTTT.

This rearrangement joins TRBV18 to TRBJ2-3; the D gene is possibly TRBD2 (5 bases). Germline values: CDR1 KGHSH, CDR2 LQKENI. This CDR3 comprises 13 residues. Trimming took off 0 bases at V and 4 bases at J, with 5 bases between the two ends. The CDR3 region is CASSPPSADTQYF. In DNA form, the CDR3 reads TGTGCCAGCTCACCACCTAGCGCAGATACGCAGTATTTT.

This clone was seen only a few times. The chain uses TRBV18 and TRBJ1-5; 7 bases align to TRBD1. V dropped 5 bases and J dropped 8; count of bases not matched to a gene: 12. The CDR3 spans 15 residues. The V gene's germline CDR1 is KGHSH and CDR2 LQKENI. CDR3 region: CASSSQPRTGEPQHF. CDR3 coding DNA: TGTGCCAGCTCATCCCAGCCGCGAACAGGGGAGCCCCAGCATTTT.

The CDR3: CASSLNQGTVNEKLFF. CDR3 coding DNA: TGTGCCAGCTCACTGAACCAGGGGACAGTTAATGAAAAACTGTTTTTT. V is TRBV18 and J is TRBJ1-4; 7 positions match TRBD1. With 4 bases clipped from V and 4 bases from J, the junction kept 9 bases outside the gene matches. Germline CDR1 KGHSH, CDR2 LQKENI. The CDR3 loop spans 16 amino acids.

The chain joins TRBV6-5 to TRBJ1-5, with D maybe TRBD1 (5 bases). Trimming cost V 6 bases and J 5 bases, with 14 bases left between them. From germline, CDR1 is MNHEY and CDR2 SVGAGI. This CDR3 has 14 amino acids. The CDR3 loop is CASSEKDRDQPQHF. CDR3 in DNA: TGTGCCAGCAGCGAGAAAGACAGAGATCAGCCCCAGCATTTT.

The CDR3 loop reads CASSRSGRQAMGTGELFF. CDR3 nucleotide sequence: TGTGCCAGCAGCCGTTCCGGGAGGCAGGCGATGGGGACCGGGGAGCTGTTTTTT. The chain joins TRBV21-1 to TRBJ2-2; TRBD2 is the table's D call, not checked against the DNA. TRBV21-1 is classified as a pseudogene. The CDR3 contains 18 residues.

The chain employs TRBV7-9 and TRBJ2-3; D is uncertain. Germline assignment: CDR1 SEHNR and CDR2 FQNEAQ (reference sequence). The CDR3 spans 14 residues. The V gene lost 1 base and the J gene lost 0 bases, with 5 bases spanning the gap. Here the CDR3 reads CASSLVSSTDTQYF. In DNA, the CDR3 is TGTGCCAGCAGCTTAGTTTCTAGCACAGATACGCAGTATTTT. Complete variable domain (other parts from reference TRBV7-9 and TRBJ2-3): DTGVSQNPRHKITKRGQNVTFRCDPISEHNRLYWYRQTLGQGPEFLTYFQNEAQLEKSRLLSDRFSAERPKGSFSTLEIQRTEQGDSAMYLCASSLVSSTDTQYFGPGTRLTVL.

This clone has only one observation. J is TRBJ1-2 and V is TRBV28; TRBD1 aligns across 11 bases. This CDR3 has 15 amino acids. Unmatched junction bases numbered 7, after V lost 6 bases and J lost 4 bases. CDR1 is MDHEN and CDR2 is SYDVKM in the germline V gene. For the CDR3, the DNA is TGTGCCAGCAGACCCGGACAGGGGGCGGTCTATGGCTACACCTTC. As protein: CASRPGQGAVYGYTF.

The J gene is TRBJ2-7, the V gene TRBV6-6, with D unresolved. CDR3 size: 15 residues. Germline V gene lookup returns CDR1 MNHNY and CDR2 SVGAGI (reference sequence). V lost 0 bases to trimming and J lost 2 bases, with 11 bases between them. CDR3 residues: CASSYSSRLPYEQYF. CDR3 nucleotides: TGTGCCAGCAGTTACTCCAGCAGGCTACCCTACGAGCAGTACTTC.